Following are 17 T cell receptor beta chains from one sample sequenced in a study of CD8 T cells in Susac syndrome. RNA was extracted with the RNeasy kit, and a quantity of roughly 0.45 to 1 ug was reverse transcribed using random hexamers. One entry per CDR3 protein results from TCRdb running MiXCR on the immunoSEQ multiplex PCR reads. The sample carries about 400,000 distinct CDR3 sequences, about 85% recorded once. Sequencing used CD8+ T cells from PBMCs. The receptors derive from a human donor with multiple sclerosis.

V gene TRBV11-3 combines with J gene TRBJ2-5; tentative D call: TRBD1 (6 bases). Germline V gene data show CDR1 as SGHNT and CDR2 as YENEEA. V was trimmed by 1 base and J by 1 base, leaving 13 bases between them. The CDR3 extends over 16 amino acids. CDR3 nucleotide sequence: TGTGCCAGCAGCTTAGGGGACGACAGGATCCAAGAGACCCAGTACTTC. Translation: CASSLGDDRIQETQYF. The full variable domain, with the rest looked up from reference TRBV11-3 and TRBJ2-5, is EAGVVQSPRYKIIEKKQPVAFWCNPISGHNTLYWYLQNLGQGPELLIRYENEEAVDDSQLPKDRFSAERLKGVDSTLKIQPAELGDSAVYLCASSLGDDRIQETQYFGPGTRLLVL.

This rearrangement joins TRBV9 to TRBJ2-2; 10 bases agree with TRBD2. Germline CDR1 is SGDLS and CDR2 is YYNGEE. Unmatched junction bases numbered 5, after V lost 1 base and J lost 2 bases. The CDR3 covers 17 residues. CDR3 sequence: CASSVNLAGDNTGELFF. The CDR3 DNA is TGTGCCAGCAGCGTAAACCTAGCGGGGGATAACACCGGGGAGCTGTTTTTT.

The rearrangement links TRBV4-1 to TRBJ2-1; D uncertain. Trimming left V 2 bases short and J 0 bases short, with 14 bases between. The CDR3 is 17 amino acids. Germline V gives CDR1 MGHRA, CDR2 YSYEKL. This CDR3 is CASSQLVVTGSYNEQFF. Here the CDR3 DNA reads TGCGCCAGCAGCCAATTGGTGGTCACCGGCTCCTACAATGAGCAGTTCTTC.

Only a few counts were recorded for this clonotype. The genes are TRBV6-1 and TRBJ1-5, with TRBD1 identical over 8 bases. V dropped 4 bases and J dropped 6; count of bases not matched to a gene: 5. Per the germline V gene, CDR1 is MNHNS and CDR2 is SASEGT. The CDR3 runs 14 residues. Written as DNA, the CDR3 is TGTGCCAGCAGTGTATTCACAGGGGGTCAGCCCCAGCATTTT. Encoded protein: CASSVFTGGQPQHF.

The chain's CDR3 is CASSLALVPIEQYF. CDR3 sequence (DNA): TGTGCCAGCAGCTTAGCACTAGTCCCCATCGAGCAGTACTTC. This chain connects TRBV7-9 to TRBJ2-7, with D perhaps matching TRBD2 (5 bases). Germline V gene data show CDR1 as SEHNR and CDR2 as FQNEAQ (reference sequence). V was trimmed by 0 bases and J by 6 bases, leaving 12 bases between them. This CDR3 contains 14 residues.

V gene TRBV11-2 combines with J gene TRBJ2-3, with no clear D. The germline CDR1 and CDR2 sequences are SGHAT and FQNNGV. This CDR3 is built from 14 residues. Trimming removed 2 bases at V and 1 base at J, with 7 bases between. The CDR3 DNA sequence: TGTGCCAGCAGCTTATTATTTGGCACAGATACGCAGTATTTT. Its translation: CASSLLFGTDTQYF.

The rearrangement uses TRBV28 and TRBJ2-1, with TRBD2 as a possible D gene (6 bases). Germline V lookup: CDR1 MDHEN, CDR2 SYDVKM. This CDR3 has 14 amino acids. V shed 6 bases and J shed 7 bases, with 16 bases lying between them. The CDR3 reads CASSSWLEGNEQFF. The CDR3 nucleotides are TGTGCCAGCAGCTCATGGCTGGAGGGGAATGAGCAGTTCTTC.

The chain recombines TRBV7-3 with TRBJ2-1; 7 bases are a match to TRBD2. Trimming took 2 bases from V and 8 from J; bases not matched to a gene: 3. Germline assignment: CDR1 SGHTA and CDR2 FQGTGA. The CDR3 length is 13 residues. In nucleotides, the CDR3 is TGTGCCAGCAGCTTAGCGGGAGTGGATGAGCAGTTCTTC. Its protein product is CASSLAGVDEQFF.

The V call is TRBV20-1, the J call TRBJ2-7; D gene unclear. V dropped 1 base and J dropped 0 bases, with 7 bases sitting between them. The CDR3 has 13 residues. Germline CDR1 reads DFQATT; CDR2 reads SNEGSKA (reference sequence). The CDR3 sequence is CSARGGFSYEQYF. DNA for the CDR3: TGCAGTGCTAGAGGAGGTTTCTCCTACGAGCAGTACTTC.

This chain links TRBV4-1 with TRBJ1-4; D gene uncertain. The V end was cut by 4 bases, the J end by 0 bases, with 12 bases between. CDR1 is MGHRA and CDR2 is YSYEKL in the germline V gene. The length of the CDR3 is 16 residues. This CDR3 reads CASSPRSAATNEKLFF. The CDR3 nucleotides read TGCGCCAGCAGCCCCCGTTCAGCTGCAACTAATGAAAAACTGTTTTTT.

The chain links TRBV5-5 to TRBJ2-7, with TRBD1 identical over 8 bases. Germline V gives CDR1 SGHKS, CDR2 YYEKEE (reference sequence). This CDR3 region has 16 residues. Trimming took 4 bases from V and 6 from J; bases not matched to a gene: 15. CDR3 nucleotide sequence: TGTGCCAGCAGCCCCGGGCGGACAGGGTATAGAGTCGAGCAGTACTTC. Residues: CASSPGRTGYRVEQYF.

The gene calls are TRBV23-1 and TRBJ2-2; 7 nucleotides agree with TRBD1. TRBV23-1 is classed as an ORF, of uncertain function. CDR3 length equals 13 residues. As DNA, the CDR3 is TGCTTACGGACAGGACCTAACACCGGGGAGCTGTTTTTT. This translates into CLRTGPNTGELFF.

This clonotype has more than one count but fewer than ten. Germline and junction disagree at one end, which may indicate a read error. The chain joins TRBV19 to TRBJ1-1; the match to TRBD1 covers 7 bases. This CDR3 region has 15 residues. Per germline, CDR1 LNHDA and CDR2 SQIVND (reference sequence). CDR3 loop: CASSIPTGPFTEAFF. The CDR3 region has the DNA TGTGCCAGTAGTATCCCGACAGGGCCCTTCACTGAAGCTTTTTTT. The variable domain in full, with the rest retrieved from reference TRBV19 and TRBJ1-1, is DGGITQSPKYLFRKEGQNVTLSCEQNLNHDAMYWYRQDPGQGLRLIYYSQIVNDFQKGDIAEGYSVSREKKESFPLTVTSAQKNPTAFYLCASSIPTGPFTEAFFGQGTRLTVV.

The genes are TRBV7-2 and TRBJ1-2; the D is unclear. Looked up from germline, CDR1 is SGHTA and CDR2 is FQGNSA. The V gene lost 1 base and the J gene lost 4 bases, with 22 bases spanning the gap. CDR3 length: 18 residues. Here the CDR3 reads CASSLVASMAELPYGYTF. The CDR3 DNA sequence: TGTGCCAGCAGCTTAGTAGCCTCCATGGCAGAACTCCCCTATGGCTACACCTTC.

This chain uses TRBV2 with TRBJ1-2, with D tentatively TRBD1 (5 bases). Per germline, CDR1 SNHLY and CDR2 FYNNEI. The CDR3 length is 13 residues. V lost 8 bases and J 6 bases, leaving 16 bases between the germline ends. The CDR3 here is CASGGGLGDGYTF. As DNA, the CDR3 is TGTGCCAGCGGGGGGGGACTGGGCGATGGCTACACCTTC.

The chain uses TRBV5-4 and TRBJ1-4, with D possibly matching TRBD1 (5 bases). V shed 4 bases and J shed 2 bases, with 12 bases lying between them. Germline lookup yields CDR1 SGHNT and CDR2 YYREEE (reference sequence). The CDR3 covers 15 residues. The chain's CDR3 is CASSASGRTNEKLFF. The DNA of the CDR3 is TGTGCCAGCAGCGCCTCAGGGCGCACTAATGAAAAACTGTTTTTT.

The chain employs TRBV30 and TRBJ2-1; TRBD2 is a possible D gene (6 bases). Germline V lookup: CDR1 GTSNPN, CDR2 SVGIG (reference sequence). The CDR3 covers 14 residues. The ends were cut back, 2 bases at V and 6 bases at J, with 14 bases in the middle. The CDR3 is CAWSTGSGGNEQFF. CDR3 nucleotides: TGTGCCTGGAGTACCGGGAGTGGGGGCAATGAGCAGTTCTTC.